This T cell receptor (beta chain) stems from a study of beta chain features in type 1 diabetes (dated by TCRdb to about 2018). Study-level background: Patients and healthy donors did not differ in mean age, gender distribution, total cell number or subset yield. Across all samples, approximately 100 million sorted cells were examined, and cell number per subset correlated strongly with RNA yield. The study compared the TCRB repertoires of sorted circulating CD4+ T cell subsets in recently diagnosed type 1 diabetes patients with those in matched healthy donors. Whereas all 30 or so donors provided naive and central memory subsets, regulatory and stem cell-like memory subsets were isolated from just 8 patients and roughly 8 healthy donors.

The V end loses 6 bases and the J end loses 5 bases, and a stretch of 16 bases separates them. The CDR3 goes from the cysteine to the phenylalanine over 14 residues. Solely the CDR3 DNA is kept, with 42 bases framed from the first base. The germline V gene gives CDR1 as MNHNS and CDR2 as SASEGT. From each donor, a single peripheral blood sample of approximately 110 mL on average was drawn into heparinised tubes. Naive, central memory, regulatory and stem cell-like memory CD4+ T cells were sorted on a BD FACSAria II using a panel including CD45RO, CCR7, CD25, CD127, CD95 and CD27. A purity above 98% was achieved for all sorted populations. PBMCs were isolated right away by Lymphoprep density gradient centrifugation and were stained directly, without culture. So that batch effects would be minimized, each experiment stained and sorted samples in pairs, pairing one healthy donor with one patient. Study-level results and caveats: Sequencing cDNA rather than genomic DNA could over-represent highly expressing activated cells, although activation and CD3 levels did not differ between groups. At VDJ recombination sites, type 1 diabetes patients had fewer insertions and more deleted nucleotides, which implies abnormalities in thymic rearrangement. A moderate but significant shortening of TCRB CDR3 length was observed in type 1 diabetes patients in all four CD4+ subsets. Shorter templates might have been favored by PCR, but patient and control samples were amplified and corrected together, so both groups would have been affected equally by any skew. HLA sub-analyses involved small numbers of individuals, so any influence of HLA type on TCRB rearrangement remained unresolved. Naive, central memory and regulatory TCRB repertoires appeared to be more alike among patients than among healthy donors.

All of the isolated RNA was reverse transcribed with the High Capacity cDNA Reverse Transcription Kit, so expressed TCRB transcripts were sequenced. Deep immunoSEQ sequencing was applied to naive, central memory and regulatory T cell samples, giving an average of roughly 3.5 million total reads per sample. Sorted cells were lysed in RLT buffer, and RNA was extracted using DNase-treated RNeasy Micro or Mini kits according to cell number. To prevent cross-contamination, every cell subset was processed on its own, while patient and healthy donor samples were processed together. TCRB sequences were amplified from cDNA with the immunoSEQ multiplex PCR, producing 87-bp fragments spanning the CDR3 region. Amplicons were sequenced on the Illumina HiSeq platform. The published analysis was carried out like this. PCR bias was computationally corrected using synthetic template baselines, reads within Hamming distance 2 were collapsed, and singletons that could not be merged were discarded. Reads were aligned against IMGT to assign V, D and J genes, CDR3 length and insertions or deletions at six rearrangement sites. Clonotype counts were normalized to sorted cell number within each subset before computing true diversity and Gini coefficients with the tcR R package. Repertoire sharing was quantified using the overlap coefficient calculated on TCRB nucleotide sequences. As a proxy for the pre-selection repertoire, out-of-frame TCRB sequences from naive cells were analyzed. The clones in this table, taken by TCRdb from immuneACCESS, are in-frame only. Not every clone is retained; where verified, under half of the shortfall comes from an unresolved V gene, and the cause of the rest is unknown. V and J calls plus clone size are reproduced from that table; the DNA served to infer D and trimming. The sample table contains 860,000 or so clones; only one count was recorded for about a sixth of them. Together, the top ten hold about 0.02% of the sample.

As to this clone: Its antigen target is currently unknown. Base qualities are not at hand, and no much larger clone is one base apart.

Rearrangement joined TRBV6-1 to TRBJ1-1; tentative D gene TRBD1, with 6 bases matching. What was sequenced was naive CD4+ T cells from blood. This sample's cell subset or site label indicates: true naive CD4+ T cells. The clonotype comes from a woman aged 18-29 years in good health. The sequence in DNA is TGTGCCAGCAGGACCCAGGGGAAATTGACTGAAGCTTTCTTT. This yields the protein CASRTQGKLTEAFF.